The 29 T cell receptor beta chains given below trace back to one sample, sequenced in a study of cytomegalovirus exposure and HLA in healthy donors. The PCR used 60 Vbeta and 13 Jbeta primers. Using immunoSEQ multiplex PCR, the repertoire was profiled, and TCRdb retains in-frame clones only, with some absent. The sample has about 130,000 clones, around 83% seen once. Sequenced: PBMCs. The receptors were gathered from a girl aged 2-10 years in good health and CMV-seronegative.

V usage is TRBV2 and J usage is TRBJ2-5, with TRBD2 as a possible D gene (6 bases). TRBJ2-7 explains the end of the DNA better; the J call may be wrong. The CDR3 is made up of 17 amino acids. Germline assignment: CDR1 SNHLY and CDR2 FYNNEI. In nucleotides, the CDR3 is TGTGCCAGCTCGGGACTTTGGATGGGGAAGCGCCCCTACGAGCAGTACTTC. Translated: CASSGLWMGKRPYEQYF.

The V and J genes are TRBV27 and TRBJ1-3, with TRBD1 identical over 9 bases. V gave up 11 bases and J gave up 4 bases; unmatched junction bases: 12. Germline CDR1 is MNHEY and CDR2 is SMNVEV (reference sequence). This CDR3 spans 15 amino acids. This CDR3 is CASVRDRDSGNTIYF. Written as DNA, the CDR3 is TGTGCCTCCGTTCGGGACAGGGATTCCGGAAACACCATATATTTT.

The V and J genes are TRBV6-5 and TRBJ2-7; no reliable D call. CDR1 MNHEY and CDR2 SVGAGI come from the germline V gene. Between the trimmed V and J ends, which lost 7 bases and 7 bases, there was a span of 11 bases. The CDR3 contains 11 residues. The chain's CDR3 is CASTKGGEQYF. The CDR3 DNA is TGTGCCAGCACCAAAGGCGGTGAGCAGTACTTC.

This rearrangement joins TRBV9 to TRBJ2-1; 12 bases match TRBD2. CDR1 is SGDLS, CDR2 YYNGEE, per germline. This CDR3 region has 14 residues. Trimming removed 5 bases from V and 5 bases from J; junction bases left unmatched: 2. The CDR3 is CASSRLAGDNEQFF. The DNA for the CDR3 is TGTGCCAGCAGTCGACTAGCGGGGGACAATGAGCAGTTCTTC.

V and J are TRBV9 and TRBJ2-2, with 8 positions matching TRBD2. The trim removed 4 bases at V and 6 bases at J, leaving 8 bases unmatched. CDR1 and CDR2 from the germline V gene are SGDLS and YYNGEE. The CDR3 sequence is 15 residues long. CDR3 loop: CASSPGGLGAGELFF. DNA of the CDR3: TGTGCCAGCAGCCCGGGGGGACTAGGGGCCGGGGAGCTGTTTTTT.

V usage is TRBV7-3 and J usage is TRBJ1-1, with D possibly being TRBD1 (5 bases). Germline V CDR1 and CDR2: SGHTA, FQGTGA. V was pared by 5 bases and J by 4 bases, with 11 bases between. The CDR3 extends over 13 amino acids. The CDR3 sequence is CASSQARATEAFF. The CDR3 nucleotides are TGTGCCAGCAGCCAGGCCAGGGCCACTGAAGCTTTCTTT. Together with reference TRBV7-3 and TRBJ1-1, the CDR3 gives the full variable domain: GAGVSQTPSNKVTEKGKYVELRCDPISGHTALYWYRQSLGQGPEFLIYFQGTGAADDSGLPNDRFFAVRPEGSVSTLKIQRTERGDSAVYLCASSQARATEAFFGQGTRLTVV.

The chain recombines TRBV4-2 with TRBJ1-2, with 8 nucleotides matching TRBD1. CDR3 length: 15 residues. The germline V gene has CDR1 LGHNA and CDR2 YNFKEQ. The V segment lost 3 bases and the J segment 4 bases; nucleotides outside the gene matches: 7. This CDR3 reads CASSHSTGEGYGYTF. The CDR3 bases are TGTGCCAGCAGCCATTCGACAGGGGAAGGCTATGGCTACACCTTC.

J is TRBJ1-1 and V is TRBV30; D may be TRBD1 (5 bases). The V end lost 1 base, the J end lost 7 bases, and 13 bases lay between the germline ends. This CDR3 contains 13 residues. Germline values: CDR1 GTSNPN, CDR2 SVGIG (reference sequence). The CDR3 loop is CAWSAGETVEAFF. CDR3 nucleotide sequence: TGTGCCTGGAGTGCCGGTGAGACAGTTGAAGCTTTCTTT.

The chain combines TRBV28 with TRBJ2-3; D remains ambiguous. The germline V gene has CDR1 MDHEN and CDR2 SYDVKM. The CDR3 sequence is 14 residues long. The V gene lost 3 bases and the J gene lost 3 bases, with 10 bases spanning the gap. The CDR3 DNA is TGTGCCAGCAGTTTGTACAGTACGACAGATACGCAGTATTTT. Translating gives CASSLYSTTDTQYF.

This sequence joins TRBV27 and TRBJ2-5; the match to TRBD2 covers 8 bases. Trimming cost V 3 bases and J 4 bases; bases outside gene matches: 4. This CDR3 spans 14 amino acids. CDR1 is MNHEY, CDR2 SMNVEV, per germline (reference sequence). The CDR3 DNA reads as TGTGCCAGCAGTTTTTCCGCGGGAGGAGAGACCCAGTACTTC. Amino acids: CASSFSAGGETQYF.

V is TRBV9 and J is TRBJ1-2; the match to TRBD1 covers 12 bases. V shed 4 bases, J shed 8 bases, and the junction held 6 bases outside the gene matches. CDR1 and CDR2 from the germline V gene are SGDLS and YYNGEE. The CDR3 length is 14 residues. This CDR3 is CASSPTGQGAGYTF. Written as DNA, the CDR3 is TGTGCCAGCAGCCCGACGGGACAGGGGGCAGGCTACACCTTC.

This rearrangement joins TRBV30 to TRBJ1-1; D may be TRBD1 (5 bases). This CDR3 comprises 14 residues. Germline values: CDR1 GTSNPN, CDR2 SVGIG (reference sequence). The ends were cut back, 1 base at V and 6 bases at J, with 15 bases in the middle. This CDR3 reads CAWSAGQTRPEAFF. Written as DNA, the CDR3 is TGTGCCTGGAGTGCGGGGCAGACTAGGCCTGAAGCTTTCTTT.

This rearrangement joins TRBV7-2 to TRBJ1-3; D possibly corresponds to TRBD1 (5 bases). The length of the CDR3 is 15 residues. V lost 5 bases and J lost 2, with 13 bases in between. Germline V CDR1 and CDR2: SGHTA, FQGNSA. CDR3 loop: CASSQVSRAGNTIYF. The CDR3, as DNA: TGTGCCAGCAGCCAAGTGAGCAGGGCTGGAAACACCATATATTTT.

This clone showed up just once. The chain has TRBV5-5 and TRBJ2-7; D is possibly TRBD2 (6 bases). Germline CDR1 reads SGHKS; CDR2 reads YYEKEE (reference sequence). There are 14 residues in the CDR3. Deletions cut 0 bases from V and 4 bases from J, with 11 bases between. CDR3 bases: TGTGCCAGCAGCTTGGTCGGACGGGGGTACGAGCAGTACTTC. As protein: CASSLVGRGYEQYF.

The chain joins TRBV10-3 to TRBJ1-6, with D tentatively TRBD1 (5 bases). This CDR3 is 15 amino acids long. Germline CDR1 is ENHRY and CDR2 is SYGVKD. The V end was cut by 1 base, the J end by 7 bases, with 11 bases between. Here the CDR3 reads CAISEFQGKNSPLHF. The CDR3 DNA is TGTGCCATCAGTGAGTTCCAGGGTAAGAATTCACCCCTCCACTTT.

The chain carries TRBV28 and TRBJ1-2; TRBD1 might be the D (6 bases). The CDR3 consists of 15 residues. Germline CDR1 MDHEN, CDR2 SYDVKM. V lost 1 base and J lost 8, with 17 bases in between. The CDR3 loop reads CASSLLFRGADGYTF. The CDR3, as DNA: TGTGCCAGCAGTTTATTATTTCGGGGGGCGGACGGCTACACCTTC.

This chain connects TRBV7-2 to TRBJ2-5; D may be TRBD2 (5 bases). Looked up from germline, CDR1 is SGHTA and CDR2 is FQGNSA. This CDR3 has 14 amino acids. The V and J ends lost 1 base and 2 bases respectively, with 8 bases between them. CDR3: CASSLGTYQETQYF. The CDR3 DNA reads TGTGCCAGCAGCTTAGGGACTTATCAAGAGACCCAGTACTTC.

The chain is built from TRBV7-9 and TRBJ2-1, with 8 positions matching TRBD2. This CDR3 is 15 amino acids long. J was trimmed by 4 bases and V by 5 bases; bases with no gene match: 7. CDR1 SEHNR and CDR2 FQNEAQ come from the germline V gene (reference sequence). CDR3 bases: TGTGCCAGCAGCACCAGCGGGAGTTGGTACAATGAGCAGTTCTTC. Protein sequence: CASSTSGSWYNEQFF.

The gene calls are TRBV6-1 and TRBJ1-4; 7 bases match TRBD1. The CDR3 length is 14 residues. Germline V gene data show CDR1 as MNHNS and CDR2 as SASEGT. The junction had 8 bases not matched to a gene; V was cut back by 6 bases and J by 7 bases. The CDR3 DNA reads TGTGCCAGCAGCCCGACAGGGCTAGGTGAAAAACTGTTTTTT. Its protein product is CASSPTGLGEKLFF.

The chain recombines TRBV5-6 with TRBJ1-4, with D maybe TRBD1 (5 bases). The CDR3 covers 15 residues. V lost 4 bases to trimming and J lost 7 bases, with 17 bases between them. Germline CDR1 reads SGHDT; CDR2 reads YYEEEE. Here the CDR3 DNA reads TGTGCCAGCAGCGGGAGGGGAATCAGATCTGAAAAACTGTTTTTT. Its protein product is CASSGRGIRSEKLFF.

CDR3 sequence: CASRRGGMNNEQFF. The CDR3 DNA reads TGTGCCAGCAGGCGGGGGGGGATGAACAATGAGCAGTTCTTC. The rearrangement links TRBV6-5 to TRBJ2-1, with TRBD2 matching 9 bases. After removal of 6 bases from V and 5 bases from J, the junction contained 5 bases not matched to a gene. The CDR3 has 14 residues. The germline V gene encodes CDR1 MNHEY and CDR2 SVGAGI.

This rearrangement joins TRBV27 to TRBJ1-6; D uncertain. Germline V gene data show CDR1 as MNHEY and CDR2 as SMNVEV (reference sequence). The V and J ends lost 3 bases and 9 bases respectively, with 9 bases between them. The CDR3 loop spans 13 amino acids. CDR3 protein: CASSLYRGSPLHF. CDR3 DNA: TGTGCCAGCAGTTTGTATCGGGGTTCACCCCTCCACTTT.

The chain couples TRBV30 to TRBJ1-6, with 9 bases fitting TRBD1. Trimming removed 1 base from V and 0 bases from J; junction bases left unmatched: 4. This CDR3 is 17 amino acids long. Germline CDR1 GTSNPN, CDR2 SVGIG (reference sequence). In DNA, the CDR3 is TGTGCCTGGAGTGGAGGGACAGGGAGCTCCTATAATTCACCCCTCCACTTT. Protein product: CAWSGGTGSSYNSPLHF.

This clone was picked up one time. The gene calls are TRBV5-1 and TRBJ1-2, with TRBD1 identical over 9 bases. V dropped 4 bases and J dropped 4; count of bases not matched to a gene: 8. The CDR3 length is 15 residues. CDR1 and CDR2 (germline): SGHRS, YFSETQ. CDR3 region: CASSPAGTGSYGYTF. The CDR3 region has the DNA TGCGCCAGCAGCCCCGCCGGGACAGGGAGCTATGGCTACACCTTC.

This CDR3 reads CAISVRGGETDGYTF. In DNA form, the CDR3 reads TGTGCCATCAGTGTTCGAGGGGGCGAAACGGATGGCTACACCTTC. The chain couples TRBV10-3 to TRBJ1-2, with 7 bases identical to TRBD1. Trimming at V came to 4 bases and at J to 6 bases, leaving 11 bases not matched to a gene. Germline-derived CDR1 and CDR2 are ENHRY and SYGVKD. The CDR3 sequence is 15 residues long.

The chain is built from TRBV13 and TRBJ2-1; TRBD1 aligns across 8 bases. Germline V gene sequence: CDR1 PRHDT, CDR2 FYEKMQ (reference sequence). V was pared by 2 bases and J by 4 bases, with 7 bases of the junction left unmatched. This CDR3 comprises 16 residues. The CDR3 sequence: CASSLQGAEKYNEQFF. CDR3 bases: TGTGCCAGCAGCTTACAGGGGGCCGAAAAATACAATGAGCAGTTCTTC.

The J gene is TRBJ1-1, the V gene TRBV29-1, with a possible D match to TRBD1 (6 bases). With 5 bases removed from V and 4 bases from J, the gap between germline ends came to 8 bases. This CDR3 spans 11 amino acids. Germline loops: CDR1 SQVTM, CDR2 ANQGSEA. In nucleotides, the CDR3 is TGCAGCGTTAACAGGGCCACTGAAGCTTTCTTT. Protein product: CSVNRATEAFF.

There are a few counts of this clone. This sequence joins TRBV5-1 and TRBJ1-5, with TRBD1 matching 7 bases. The junction had 2 bases not matched to a gene; V was cut back by 4 bases and J by 4 bases. This CDR3 region has 13 residues. Germline CDR1 and CDR2: SGHRS and YFSETQ. The CDR3 region is CASSPGQNQPQHF. Written as DNA, the CDR3 is TGCGCCAGCAGCCCGGGACAGAATCAGCCCCAGCATTTT.

The rearrangement joins TRBV11-3 to TRBJ1-1, with unresolved D. Between the trimmed V and J ends, which lost 5 bases and 6 bases, there was a span of 13 bases. The CDR3 consists of 13 residues. CDR1 and CDR2 (germline): SGHNT, YENEEA. CDR3 in amino acids: CASSPNERSEAFF. The CDR3 coding sequence is TGTGCCAGCAGCCCAAACGAGCGGTCTGAAGCTTTCTTT.